These 23 T cell receptor beta chains share one sample of origin, sequenced in a study of blood T cell repertoires in COVID-19. The method was immunoSEQ multiplex PCR; TCRdb's version includes in-frame clones alone and lacks a portion of them. The sample has some 210,000 clones, around 82% seen once. What was sequenced was peripheral blood. These receptors were taken from a man aged 45-65 years with active or convalescent COVID-19.

The chain links TRBV10-3 to TRBJ2-1; possible D gene TRBD2, 6 bases. The CDR3 loop spans 13 amino acids. V was cut by 11 bases and J by 5 bases, with 16 bases left in between. The V gene's germline CDR1 is ENHRY and CDR2 SYGVKD. CDR3 bases: TGTGCCGCACAGGAACTAGCTGACAATGAGCAGTTCTTC. It codes for CAAQELADNEQFF.

The genes are TRBV24-1 and TRBJ1-2; 7 bases fit TRBD1. The V gene's germline CDR1 is KGHDR and CDR2 SFDVKD. Losses at the gene ends were 4 bases for V and 8 bases for J; bases not matched to a gene: 6. This CDR3 region has 13 residues. CDR3: CATSEYRGHGYTF. The DNA for the CDR3 is TGTGCCACCAGTGAGTACAGGGGTCACGGCTACACCTTC.

This sequence joins TRBV5-4 and TRBJ2-7; TRBD1 aligns across 9 bases. The V segment lost 4 bases and the J segment 0 bases; nucleotides outside the gene matches: 5. Germline lookup yields CDR1 SGHNT and CDR2 YYREEE (reference sequence). This CDR3 has 15 residues. For the CDR3, the DNA is TGTGCCAGCAGCCCCGGACAGGGGACCTCCTACGAGCAGTACTTC. Residues: CASSPGQGTSYEQYF.

In its sample, this clone was seen many times. The chain combines TRBV11-2 with TRBJ2-2; D might be TRBD2 (5 bases). CDR3 length: 17 amino acids. Germline CDR1 and CDR2: SGHAT and FQNNGV. The V end lost 5 bases, the J end lost 0 bases, and 16 bases lay between the germline ends. The CDR3 sequence is CASSPGGWQANTGELFF. The DNA for the CDR3 is TGTGCCAGCAGCCCCGGAGGATGGCAGGCGAACACCGGGGAGCTGTTTTTT. Using reference TRBV11-2 and TRBJ2-2 for the parts outside the CDR3, the full variable domain is EAGVAQSPRYKIIEKRQSVAFWCNPISGHATLYWYQQILGQGPKLLIQFQNNGVVDDSQLPKDRFSAERLKGVDSTLKIQPAKLEDSAVYLCASSPGGWQANTGELFFGEGSRLTVL.

This rearrangement joins TRBV7-2 to TRBJ1-3; 11 bases are shared with TRBD1. The V segment lost 1 base and the J segment 3 bases; nucleotides outside the gene matches: 8. CDR3 length: 18 residues. Per the germline V gene, CDR1 is SGHTA and CDR2 is FQGNSA. The CDR3 coding sequence is TGTGCCAGCAGCTTAGTCCCGGGCGGGACAGGGGGTGGAAACACCATATATTTT. It encodes CASSLVPGGTGGGNTIYF.

This clone was counted many times. J is TRBJ2-6 and V is TRBV19; 7 nucleotides line up with TRBD1. Unmatched junction bases numbered 12, after V lost 7 bases and J lost 0 bases. CDR3 length: 18 residues. Germline values: CDR1 LNHDA, CDR2 SQIVND (reference sequence). CDR3 in amino acids: CASTWGQLDFSGANVLTF. The CDR3 coding sequence is TGTGCCAGTACCTGGGGACAGCTTGACTTCTCTGGGGCCAACGTCCTGACTTTC.

This CDR3 is CASSIVQGDYGYTF. The CDR3 region has the DNA TGTGCCAGTAGTATCGTTCAGGGGGACTATGGCTACACCTTC. The chain joins TRBV19 to TRBJ1-2, with 7 bases matching TRBD1. The CDR3 is made up of 14 amino acids. CDR1 is LNHDA and CDR2 is SQIVND in the germline V gene (reference sequence). V shed 3 bases, J shed 3 bases, and the junction held 4 bases outside the gene matches.

The rearrangement uses TRBV11-3 and TRBJ2-1; TRBD2 matches at 10 bases. The CDR3 has 15 amino acids. Germline loops: CDR1 SGHNT, CDR2 YENEEA. V was clipped by 4 bases and J by 7 bases; unmatched bases: 7. The CDR3 DNA reads TGTGCCAGCAGCTCCCTACTAGCGGGACCGAATGAGCAGTTCTTC. Translation: CASSSLLAGPNEQFF.

About this clone itself: The sample holds other DNA sequences that translate to the same CDR3. This sequence joins TRBV30 and TRBJ1-1; tentative D call: TRBD1 (5 bases). With 0 bases removed from V and 3 bases from J, the gap between germline ends came to 5 bases. The CDR3 is made up of 12 amino acids. Germline CDR1 GTSNPN, CDR2 SVGIG (reference sequence). CDR3 coding DNA: TGTGCCTGGAGTGTAGGGGACACTGAAGCTTTCTTT. Its protein is CAWSVGDTEAFF.

The chain employs TRBV18 and TRBJ2-5; D might be TRBD2 (6 bases). The CDR3 runs to 14 residues. Trimming took 5 bases from V and 4 from J, leaving 14 bases between them. CDR1 and CDR2 (germline): KGHSH, LQKENI. The CDR3 loop reads CASSAGPRGETQYF. CDR3 coding DNA: TGTGCCAGCTCAGCGGGACCGAGAGGAGAGACCCAGTACTTC.

The V gene is TRBV2, the J gene TRBJ1-3, with a weak D call TRBD1 (5 bases). V lost 4 bases and J lost 0, with 7 bases in between. This CDR3 contains 14 residues. Germline V CDR1 and CDR2: SNHLY, FYNNEI. The chain's CDR3 is CASSAGFSGNTIYF. CDR3 nucleotide sequence: TGTGCCAGCAGTGCAGGGTTCTCTGGAAACACCATATATTTT.

CDR3 protein: CASSPMRVGNGYTF. CDR3 DNA: TGTGCCAGCAGCCCCATGAGGGTTGGGAATGGCTACACCTTC. The chain combines TRBV5-4 with TRBJ1-2, with no clear D. CDR3 size: 14 residues. Germline V lookup: CDR1 SGHNT, CDR2 YYREEE (reference sequence). V gave up 4 bases and J gave up 6 bases, with 16 bases separating them.

J is TRBJ2-2 and V is TRBV6-1; 7 bases fit TRBD1. The trim removed 2 bases at V and 4 bases at J, leaving 7 bases unmatched. This CDR3 is 16 amino acids long. CDR1 MNHNS and CDR2 SASEGT come from the germline V gene. Written as DNA, the CDR3 is TGTGCCAGCAGTGAACAGACAGGGACGGTCACCGGGGAGCTGTTTTTT. This gives the protein CASSEQTGTVTGELFF.

The chain recombines TRBV28 with TRBJ2-5, with D possibly being TRBD2 (5 bases). This CDR3 has 15 residues. The germline V and J ends were trimmed by 5 bases and 0 bases, with 13 bases remaining between them. The germline V gene encodes CDR1 MDHEN and CDR2 SYDVKM. DNA for the CDR3: TGTGCCAGCAGTCGGAGGTCTGCCAACCAAGAGACCCAGTACTTC. This translates into CASSRRSANQETQYF. The full variable domain, rest sourced from reference TRBV28 and TRBJ2-5, is DVKVTQSSRYLVKRTGEKVFLECVQDMDHENMFWYRQDPGLGLRLIYFSYDVKMKEKGDIPEGYSVSREKKERFSLILESASTNQTSMYLCASSRRSANQETQYFGPGTRLLVL.

The chain combines TRBV11-2 with TRBJ1-2; 7 bases line up with TRBD1. This CDR3 contains 15 residues. CDR1 SGHAT and CDR2 FQNNGV come from the germline V gene. V was clipped by 4 bases and J by 4 bases; unmatched bases: 9. CDR3 sequence (DNA): TGTGCCAGCAGCTCGATAGGGGGCAAGTTCTATGGCTACACCTTC. It yields the protein CASSSIGGKFYGYTF.

The rearrangement uses TRBV20-1 and TRBJ2-3; possible D gene TRBD2, 5 bases. Germline V gene sequence: CDR1 DFQATT, CDR2 SNEGSKA (reference sequence). V lost 7 bases, J lost 2 bases, and 7 bases lay in between. CDR3 length: 11 amino acids. The CDR3: CSGGPTDTQYF. The CDR3 DNA is TGCAGTGGAGGGCCCACAGATACGCAGTATTTT.

The chain employs TRBV28 and TRBJ1-5; 8 bases map to TRBD1. The CDR3 runs to 17 residues. V gave up 4 bases and J gave up 1 base; unmatched junction bases: 9. Germline assignment: CDR1 MDHEN and CDR2 SYDVKM. DNA of the CDR3: TGTGCCAGCAGTTCCCACACGGGACAGGCCAGCAATCAGCCCCAGCATTTT. Translation gives CASSSHTGQASNQPQHF. The full variable domain, rest sourced from reference TRBV28 and TRBJ1-5, is DVKVTQSSRYLVKRTGEKVFLECVQDMDHENMFWYRQDPGLGLRLIYFSYDVKMKEKGDIPEGYSVSREKKERFSLILESASTNQTSMYLCASSSHTGQASNQPQHFGDGTRLSIL.

The rearrangement uses TRBV6-5 and TRBJ1-4; 7 bases are a match to TRBD1. The V gene's germline CDR1 is MNHEY and CDR2 SVGAGI. With 7 bases clipped from V and 5 bases from J, the junction kept 4 bases outside the gene matches. This CDR3 is 13 amino acids long. This chain's CDR3 is CASKGTVNEKLFF. The CDR3 bases are TGTGCCAGCAAAGGGACAGTAAATGAAAAACTGTTTTTT.

The CDR3 protein is CASSLEGLEKLFF. In nucleotides, the CDR3 is TGTGCCAGCAGCTTAGAAGGACTTGAAAAACTGTTTTTT. V usage is TRBV7-9 and J usage is TRBJ1-4, with no clear D. There are 13 residues in the CDR3. CDR1 SEHNR and CDR2 FQNEAQ come from the germline V gene (reference sequence). V lost 1 base and J 7 bases, leaving 7 bases between the germline ends.

The V call is TRBV24-1, the J call TRBJ2-7; perhaps TRBD1 as D (5 bases). CDR1 is KGHDR, CDR2 SFDVKD, per germline. Trimming took 2 bases from V and 3 from J, leaving 25 bases between them. The CDR3 contains 19 residues. This CDR3 reads CATSDWRTRPDSGDYEQYF. CDR3 DNA sequence: TGTGCCACCAGTGATTGGCGGACAAGGCCAGACTCAGGAGACTACGAGCAGTACTTC.

This clone turned up a few times. The chain carries TRBV7-3 and TRBJ2-1, with 7 bases that match TRBD2. V dropped 4 bases and J dropped 4; count of bases not matched to a gene: 1. The CDR3 length is 13 residues. Germline values: CDR1 SGHTA, CDR2 FQGTGA. The CDR3 here is CASSYGGYNEQFF. CDR3 sequence (DNA): TGTGCCAGCAGCTACGGGGGGTACAATGAGCAGTTCTTC.

This chain joins TRBV16 and TRBJ1-2; TRBD1 agrees at 8 bases. The CDR3 is 13 amino acids. Unmatched junction bases numbered 6, after V lost 5 bases and J lost 7 bases. The germline gives CDR1 KGHSY, CDR2 FQNENV. DNA of the CDR3: TGTGCCAGCAGCTTACAGGGGGGTGCTGGCTACACCTTC. Protein product: CASSLQGGAGYTF.

This clone was seen only once. The chain is built from TRBV10-3 and TRBJ2-3, with D perhaps matching TRBD2 (6 bases). Trimming took off 6 bases at V and 5 bases at J, with 18 bases between the two ends. CDR1 and CDR2 from the germline V gene are ENHRY and SYGVKD. The CDR3 spans 15 residues. The CDR3 DNA reads TGTGCCATCAGCCCTAGCGAGGGAGTGGGAGATACGCAGTATTTT. As protein: CAISPSEGVGDTQYF.